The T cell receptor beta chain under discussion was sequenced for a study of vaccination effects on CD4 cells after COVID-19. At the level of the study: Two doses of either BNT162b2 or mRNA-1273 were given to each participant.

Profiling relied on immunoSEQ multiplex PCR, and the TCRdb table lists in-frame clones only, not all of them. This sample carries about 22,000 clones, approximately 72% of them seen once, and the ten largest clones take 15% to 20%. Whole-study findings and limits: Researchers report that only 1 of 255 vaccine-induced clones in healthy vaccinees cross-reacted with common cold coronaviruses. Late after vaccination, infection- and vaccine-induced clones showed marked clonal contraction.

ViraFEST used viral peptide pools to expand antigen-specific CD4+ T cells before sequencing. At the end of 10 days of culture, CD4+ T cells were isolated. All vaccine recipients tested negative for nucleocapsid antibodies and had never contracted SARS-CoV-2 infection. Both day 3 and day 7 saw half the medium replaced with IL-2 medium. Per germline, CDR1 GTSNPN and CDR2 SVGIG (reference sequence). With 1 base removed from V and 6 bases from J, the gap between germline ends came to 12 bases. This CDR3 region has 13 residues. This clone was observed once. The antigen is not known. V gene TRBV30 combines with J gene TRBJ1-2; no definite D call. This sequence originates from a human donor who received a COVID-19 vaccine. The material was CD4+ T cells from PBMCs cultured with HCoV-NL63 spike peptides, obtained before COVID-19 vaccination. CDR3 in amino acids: CAWSGGPSHGYTF. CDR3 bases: TGTGCCTGGAGTGGTGGGCCGTCACATGGCTACACCTTC.